The present TCR beta chain was sequenced within a study of shared clonotypes between healthy human individuals. Findings and limits, study-wide: Across subsets, estimated richness was generally greater for naive than for memory populations. Sampling was confined to blood; repertoires within tissues likely differ. Clonotypes shared by all four sorted-subset donors had higher generation probabilities than non-shared clonotypes.

Profiled with immunoSEQ multiplex PCR; TCRdb holds only in-frame clones, not every one. The repertoire has approximately 2.3 million clones, approximately 93% of them found once; the top ten carry approximately 0.4%. Of note for this clone: Its antigen is still unknown.

CDR3 size: 12 residues. The V gene lost 7 bases and the J gene lost 4 bases, with 10 bases spanning the gap. Germline CDR1 and CDR2: MDHEN and SYDVKM. The sequencing input was naive CD4+ T cells from PBMCs. Subset defined: CD45RA+ positively selected. This TCR was recovered from a man younger than 35 in good health. Some clones in this sample may be carry-over from other donors' samples. This sequence joins TRBV28 and TRBJ1-1; D not certain. DNA for the CDR3: TGTGCCAGCATTTCAGATGTCACTGAAGCTTTCTTT. It translates to CASISDVTEAFF.